This TCR beta chain comes out of a study of blood T cell repertoires in COVID-19 (dated by TCRdb to 2020 to 2021). Some background on the complete study: Samples from collaborators originated in the United States, Italy and Spain and spanned both the acute and convalescent phases of COVID-19. The prospective study material was composed of cDNA or gDNA derived from T cells, B-cell-depleted T cells, or PBMCs. The dataset comprised deeply sampled blood TCRbeta repertoires from subjects exposed to, actively infected with, or recovered from COVID-19. The repertoires were released in a freely available public database intended as a resource for research on the immune response to SARS-CoV-2. The samples were drawn from the first 160 participants of the ongoing ImmuneRACE study and from 950 to 1,500 subjects provided by 6 global collaborators. Sample metadata almost always included a de-identified subject ID, COVID-19 status, age in years and sex. HLA class I and class II types, where available, came from metadata supplied by the sample provider rather than from assay-based typing. Beyond this particular receptor, the publication reports: The quantity of clinical and demographic metadata differed by source and by participant and was supplied without curation.

For this clone: The antigen this receptor binds is unknown. Base qualities are not recorded, but no much larger clone differs from it by a single base.

The CDR3 sequence holds 13 residues, the cysteine and phenylalanine included. The CDR3 DNA has 39 bases and is translated from base 1. The junction shows trimming of 6 bases on V and 2 bases on J, and the gene matches do not reach 1 base of it. CDR1 and CDR2, looked up from the germline V gene, are ENHRY and SYGVKD. Another Seattle source contributed samples from volunteer blood donors who had recovered from COVID-19. The collaborating institutions used their own protocols to collect whole blood in K2EDTA tubes. For TCRbeta analysis, collaborators shipped samples as frozen whole blood, isolated PBMCs, or DNA extracted from either of those sample types. TCRbeta CDR3 regions were amplified from genomic DNA using the immunoSEQ Assay, a bias-controlled multiplex PCR. Turning to the authors' computational methods: Nucleated cell counts per sample were estimated from amplification of reference gene primers within the assay. To quantify the absolute abundance of each unique TCRbeta CDR3 rearrangement, sequence reads were collapsed and filtered. For each sample, productive Simpson clonality was calculated as the square root of Simpson's diversity index across productive rearrangements. Here the immuneACCESS table is served through TCRdb, limited to in-frame sequences with V and J called. Missing clones are a known gap in these copies; in checked studies unresolved V genes cover under half, and the rest lacks a known reason. That table furnishes V, J and clone size, whereas the DNA furnished D and trimming. The sample has around 200,000 clones on record, 87% of them singletons. The biggest ten clones account for 0.7% to 0.9% of the sample.

The sequencing sample was made of peripheral blood. The receptor chain draws on TRBV10-3 and TRBJ1-2; 9 nucleotides in the junction match TRBD1. The clonotype was recovered from a woman under 30 who had recovered from COVID-19. CDR3 protein: CAISGTGNYGYTF. At the DNA level, the sequence is TGTGCCATCAGCGGGACAGGGAACTATGGCTACACCTTC.